A single T cell receptor beta chain is shown here with its context. This receptor's antigen is unknown. Qualities for individual bases were not recorded, and no much larger clone is one base off. Libraries were constructed by 5' RACE. TCRdb lists the instrument as NextSeq 500. Unique molecular identifiers were attached to individual cDNA molecules in the TCR library protocol so that sequencing error and PCR bias could be corrected. Both TCR alpha and beta chains were sequenced, and tight co-correlation was observed between alpha and beta sequence abundances in each sample. The authors' pipeline ran thus. Decombinator V4 was used to annotate TCR sequences for V gene, J gene and CDR3. Expanded TCRs were defined as changing significantly between any two time points under a Poisson model with p below 0.0001. TCR abundances were normalised to the total number of TCRs sequenced per sample and were expressed as counts per million. MAIT TCRs were defined by TRAV1-2 paired with TRAJ12, TRAJ20 or TRAJ33, and iNKT TCRs by TRAV10 paired with TRAJ18. VDJdb, accessed 1 November 2021, was searched for CMV, EBV and SARS-CoV-2 annotated TCRs, excluding TCRs annotated for multiple antigens. TCRdb took the public reads, trimmed them with fastp at Q25, ran MiXCR for clone calling and kept in-frame beta chains. Rows matching on CDR3 protein sequence are summarized as one entry with the most common DNA and genes. The V and J calls come from TCRdb's annotation, not from the publication. Present in this sample are approximately 110,000 distinct CDR3 sequences, under 15% of which were seen just once. The top ten clonotypes cover around a fifth of the sample.

The sample comes from a study of early T cells in non-severe SARS-CoV-2 infection (dated by TCRdb to the early 2020s). General notes on the study: TCR sequencing used bulk RNA from unsorted whole blood, so alpha and beta chains could not be paired. Here is what the overall study found, with its caveats: VDJdb matching was skewed toward anti-spike CD8 responses, so virus-specific expansions were likely underestimated and private and CD4 specificities were missed.

After removal of 3 bases from V and 5 bases from J, the junction retains 2 bases not matched to a gene. From the germline V gene (reference sequence), CDR1 is SEHNR and CDR2 is FQNEAQ. Spanning cysteine to phenylalanine, the CDR3 consists of 13 amino acids. The retained sequence is limited to the CDR3, 39 bases, with the frame set at the first base. This was a case-control study nested in a cohort of healthcare workers in London, UK, who had nasopharyngeal swab PCR tests and blood samples taken every week. Healthcare workers were recruited during the week of the UK lockdown, between 23 and 31 March 2020, and followed weekly for up to 16 weeks.

The clonotype was recovered from an adult who was a healthcare worker with PCR-confirmed SARS-CoV-2 infection or an uninfected control (not recorded which). The sequence is built from TRBV7-9 and TRBJ2-3, and 7 junctional nucleotides match TRBD2. Sequencing was performed on whole blood. The DNA sequence follows: TGTGCCAGCAGCTTCCGGGGGGAAGATACGCAGTATTTT. Its protein is CASSFRGEDTQYF.